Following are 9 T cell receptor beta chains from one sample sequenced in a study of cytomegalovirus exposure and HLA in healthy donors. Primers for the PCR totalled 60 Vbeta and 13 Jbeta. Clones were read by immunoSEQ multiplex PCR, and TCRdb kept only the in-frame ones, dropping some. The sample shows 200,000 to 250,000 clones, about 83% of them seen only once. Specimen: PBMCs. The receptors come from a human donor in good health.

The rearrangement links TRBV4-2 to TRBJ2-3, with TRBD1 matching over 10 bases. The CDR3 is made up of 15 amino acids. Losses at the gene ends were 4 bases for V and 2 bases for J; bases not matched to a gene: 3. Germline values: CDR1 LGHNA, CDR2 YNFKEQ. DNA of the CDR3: TGTGCCAGCAGCCGGAGACAGGGGGCCACAGATACGCAGTATTTT. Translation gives CASSRRQGATDTQYF.

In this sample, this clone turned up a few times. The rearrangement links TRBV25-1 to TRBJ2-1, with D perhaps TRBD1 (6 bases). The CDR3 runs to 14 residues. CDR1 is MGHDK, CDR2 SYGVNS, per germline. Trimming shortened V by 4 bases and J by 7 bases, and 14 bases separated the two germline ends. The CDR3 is CASSGLGAGNEQFF. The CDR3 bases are TGTGCCAGCAGTGGCCTGGGGGCTGGGAATGAGCAGTTCTTC.

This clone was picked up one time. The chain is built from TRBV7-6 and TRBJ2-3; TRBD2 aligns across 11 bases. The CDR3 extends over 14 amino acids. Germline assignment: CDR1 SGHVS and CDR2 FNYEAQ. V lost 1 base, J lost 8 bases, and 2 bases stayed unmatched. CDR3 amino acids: CASSLGLAGSTQYF. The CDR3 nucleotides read TGTGCCAGCAGCTTAGGACTAGCGGGAAGTACGCAGTATTTT.

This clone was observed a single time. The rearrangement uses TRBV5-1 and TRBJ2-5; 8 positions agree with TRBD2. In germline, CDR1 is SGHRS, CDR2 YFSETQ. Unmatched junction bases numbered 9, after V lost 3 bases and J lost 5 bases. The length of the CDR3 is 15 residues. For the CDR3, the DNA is TGCGCCAGCAGCTCGCTGGGACTAGTGGGGGAGACCCAGTACTTC. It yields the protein CASSSLGLVGETQYF.

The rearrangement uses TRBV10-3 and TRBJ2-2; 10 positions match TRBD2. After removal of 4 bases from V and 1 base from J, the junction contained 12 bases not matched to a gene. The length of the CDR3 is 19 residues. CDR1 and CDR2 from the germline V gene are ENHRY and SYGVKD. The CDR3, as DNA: TGTGCCATCAGTGCATCCCTGGGGCTAGCGGGAGTGAACACCGGGGAGCTGTTTTTT. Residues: CAISASLGLAGVNTGELFF.

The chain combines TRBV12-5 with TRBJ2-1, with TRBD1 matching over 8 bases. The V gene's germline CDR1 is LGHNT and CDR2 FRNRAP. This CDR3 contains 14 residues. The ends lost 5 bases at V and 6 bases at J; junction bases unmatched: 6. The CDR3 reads CASGISGTGNEQFF. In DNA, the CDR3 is TGTGCTAGTGGTATCTCCGGGACAGGCAATGAGCAGTTCTTC.

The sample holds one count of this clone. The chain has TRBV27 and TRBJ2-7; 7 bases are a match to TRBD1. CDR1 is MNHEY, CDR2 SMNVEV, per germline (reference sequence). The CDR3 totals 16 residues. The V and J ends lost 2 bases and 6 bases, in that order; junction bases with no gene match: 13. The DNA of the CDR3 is TGTGCCAGCAGTTTAGCGCGTGGGCAGGGGGTCTCCGAGCAGTACTTC. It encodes CASSLARGQGVSEQYF.

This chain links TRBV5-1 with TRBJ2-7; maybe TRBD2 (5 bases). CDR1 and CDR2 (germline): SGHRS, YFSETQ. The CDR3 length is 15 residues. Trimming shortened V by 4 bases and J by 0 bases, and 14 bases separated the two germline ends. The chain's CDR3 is CASSPTGGSSYEQYF. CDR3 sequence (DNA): TGCGCCAGCAGCCCCACCGGAGGTAGCTCCTACGAGCAGTACTTC.

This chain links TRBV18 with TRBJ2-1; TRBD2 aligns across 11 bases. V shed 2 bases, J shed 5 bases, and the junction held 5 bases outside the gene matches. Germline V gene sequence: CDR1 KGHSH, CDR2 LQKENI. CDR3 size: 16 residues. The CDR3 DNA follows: TGTGCCAGCTCACCATTACTAGCGGGAGTAAACAATGAGCAGTTCTTC. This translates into CASSPLLAGVNNEQFF.